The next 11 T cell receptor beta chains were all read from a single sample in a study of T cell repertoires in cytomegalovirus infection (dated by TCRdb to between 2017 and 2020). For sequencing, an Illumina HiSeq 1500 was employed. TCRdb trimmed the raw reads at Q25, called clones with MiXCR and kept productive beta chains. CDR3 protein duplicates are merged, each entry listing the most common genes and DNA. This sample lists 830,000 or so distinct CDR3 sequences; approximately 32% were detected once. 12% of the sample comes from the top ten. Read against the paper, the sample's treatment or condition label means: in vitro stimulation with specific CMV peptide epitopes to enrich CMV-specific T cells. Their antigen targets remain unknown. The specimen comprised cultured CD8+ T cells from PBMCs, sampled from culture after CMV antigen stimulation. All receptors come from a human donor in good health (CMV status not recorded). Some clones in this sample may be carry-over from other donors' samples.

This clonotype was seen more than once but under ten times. The CDR3 protein is CATPDRVYGYTF. The CDR3 DNA reads TGTGCCACCCCGGACAGGGTGTATGGCTACACCTTC. The chain combines TRBV2 with TRBJ1-2; 8 positions match TRBD1. The V segment lost 10 bases and the J segment 5 bases; nucleotides outside the gene matches: 6. CDR1 is SNHLY and CDR2 is FYNNEI in the germline V gene. The CDR3 runs to 12 residues.

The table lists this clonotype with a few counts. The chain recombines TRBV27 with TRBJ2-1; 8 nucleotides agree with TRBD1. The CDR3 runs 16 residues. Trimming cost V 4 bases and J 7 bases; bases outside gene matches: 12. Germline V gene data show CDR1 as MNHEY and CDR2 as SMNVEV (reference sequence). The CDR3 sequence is CASSSFNRGKRNEQFF. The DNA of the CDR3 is TGTGCCAGCAGTTCCTTCAACAGGGGGAAAAGGAATGAGCAGTTCTTC.

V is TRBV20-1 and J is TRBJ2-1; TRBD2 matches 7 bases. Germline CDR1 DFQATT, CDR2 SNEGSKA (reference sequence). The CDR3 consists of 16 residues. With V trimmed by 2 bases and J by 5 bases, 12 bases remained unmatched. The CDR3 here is CSARWLADFPDNEQFF. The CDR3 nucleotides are TGCAGTGCTAGATGGCTAGCGGACTTTCCTGACAATGAGCAGTTCTTC.

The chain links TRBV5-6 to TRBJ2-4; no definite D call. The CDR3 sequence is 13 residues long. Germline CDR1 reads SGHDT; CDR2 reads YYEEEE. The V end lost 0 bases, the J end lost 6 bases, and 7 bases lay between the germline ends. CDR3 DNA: TGTGCCAGCAGCTTGGGGTTACTAAACATTCAGTACTTC. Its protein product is CASSLGLLNIQYF.

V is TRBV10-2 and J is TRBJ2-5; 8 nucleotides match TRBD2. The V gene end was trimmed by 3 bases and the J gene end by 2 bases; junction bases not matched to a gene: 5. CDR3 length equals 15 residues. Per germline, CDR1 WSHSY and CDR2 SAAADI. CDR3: CASSEYGGGQETQYF. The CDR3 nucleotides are TGCGCCAGCAGTGAATACGGGGGGGGACAAGAGACCCAGTACTTC.

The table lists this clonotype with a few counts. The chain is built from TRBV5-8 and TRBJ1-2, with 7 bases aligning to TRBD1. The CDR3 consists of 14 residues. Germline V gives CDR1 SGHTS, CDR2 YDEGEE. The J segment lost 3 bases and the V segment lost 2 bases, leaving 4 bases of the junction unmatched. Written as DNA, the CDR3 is TGTGCCAGCAGCTTTAACAGGGGTTACTATGGCTACACCTTC. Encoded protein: CASSFNRGYYGYTF.

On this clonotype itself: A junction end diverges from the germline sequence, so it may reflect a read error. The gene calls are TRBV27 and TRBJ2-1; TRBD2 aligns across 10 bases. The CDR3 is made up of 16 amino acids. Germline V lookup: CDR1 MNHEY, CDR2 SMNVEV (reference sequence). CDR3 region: CASSSTGTSAYNEQVF. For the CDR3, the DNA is TGTGCCAGCAGTTCAACCGGGACTAGCGCATACAATGAGCAGGTCTTC.

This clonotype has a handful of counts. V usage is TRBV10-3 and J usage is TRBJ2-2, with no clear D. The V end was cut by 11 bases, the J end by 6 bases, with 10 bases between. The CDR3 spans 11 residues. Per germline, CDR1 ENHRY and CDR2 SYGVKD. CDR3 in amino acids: CAAYGSGELFF. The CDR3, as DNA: TGTGCCGCATACGGGTCCGGGGAGCTGTTTTTT.

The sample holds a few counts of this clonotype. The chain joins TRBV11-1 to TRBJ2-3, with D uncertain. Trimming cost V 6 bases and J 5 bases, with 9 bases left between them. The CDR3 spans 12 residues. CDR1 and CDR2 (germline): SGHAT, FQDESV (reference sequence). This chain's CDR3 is CASRTLGDTQYF. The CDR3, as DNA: TGTGCCAGCAGAACCCTGGGAGATACGCAGTATTTT.

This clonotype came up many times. CDR3 residues: CASSYPGDQPQHF. DNA for the CDR3: TGTGCCAGCAGTTATCCGGGTGATCAGCCCCAGCATTTT. The chain carries TRBV12-3 or TRBV12-4 and TRBJ1-5; D is uncertain. The CDR3 is 13 amino acids. Trimming shortened V by 4 bases and J by 5 bases, and 9 bases separated the two germline ends.

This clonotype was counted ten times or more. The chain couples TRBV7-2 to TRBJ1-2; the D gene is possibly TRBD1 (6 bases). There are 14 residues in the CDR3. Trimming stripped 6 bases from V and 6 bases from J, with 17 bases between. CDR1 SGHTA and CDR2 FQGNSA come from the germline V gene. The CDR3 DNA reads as TGTGCCAGCAGAACTACAGGGCACTTGGATGGCTACACCTTC. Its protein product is CASRTTGHLDGYTF.